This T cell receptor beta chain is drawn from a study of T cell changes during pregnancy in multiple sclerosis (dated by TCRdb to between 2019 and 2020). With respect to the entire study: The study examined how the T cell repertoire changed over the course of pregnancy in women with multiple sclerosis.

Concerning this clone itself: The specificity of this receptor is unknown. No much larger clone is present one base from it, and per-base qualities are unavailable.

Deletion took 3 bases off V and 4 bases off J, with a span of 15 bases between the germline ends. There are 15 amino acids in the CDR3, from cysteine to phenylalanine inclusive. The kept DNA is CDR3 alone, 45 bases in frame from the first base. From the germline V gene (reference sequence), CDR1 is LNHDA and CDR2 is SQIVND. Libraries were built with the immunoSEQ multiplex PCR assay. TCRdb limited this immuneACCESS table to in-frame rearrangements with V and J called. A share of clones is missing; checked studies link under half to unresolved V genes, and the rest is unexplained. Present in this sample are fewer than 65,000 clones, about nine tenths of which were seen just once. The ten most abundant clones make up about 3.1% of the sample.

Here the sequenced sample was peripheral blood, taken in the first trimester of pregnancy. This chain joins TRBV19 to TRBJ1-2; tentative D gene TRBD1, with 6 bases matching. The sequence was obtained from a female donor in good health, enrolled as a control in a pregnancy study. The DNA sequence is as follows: TGTGCCAGTAGTATCGGACAGACCGGTGGCTATGGCTACACCTTC. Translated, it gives CASSIGQTGGYGYTF. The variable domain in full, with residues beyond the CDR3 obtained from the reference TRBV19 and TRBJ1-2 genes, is DGGITQSPKYLFRKEGQNVTLSCEQNLNHDAMYWYRQDPGQGLRLIYYSQIVNDFQKGDIAEGYSVSREKKESFPLTVTSAQKNPTAFYLCASSIGQTGGYGYTFGSGTRLTVV.